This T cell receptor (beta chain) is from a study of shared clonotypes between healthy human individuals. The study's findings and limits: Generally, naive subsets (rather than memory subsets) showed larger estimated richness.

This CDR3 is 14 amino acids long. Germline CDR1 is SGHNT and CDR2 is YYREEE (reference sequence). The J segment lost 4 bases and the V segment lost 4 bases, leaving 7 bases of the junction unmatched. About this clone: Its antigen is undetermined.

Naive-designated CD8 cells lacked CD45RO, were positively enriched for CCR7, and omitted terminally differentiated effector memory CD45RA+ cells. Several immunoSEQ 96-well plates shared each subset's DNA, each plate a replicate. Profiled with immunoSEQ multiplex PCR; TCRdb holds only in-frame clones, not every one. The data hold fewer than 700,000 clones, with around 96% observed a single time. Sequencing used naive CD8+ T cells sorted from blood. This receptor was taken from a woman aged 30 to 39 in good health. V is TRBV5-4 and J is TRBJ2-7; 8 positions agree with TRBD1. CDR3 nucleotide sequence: TGTGCCAGCAGCCCGACAGGGGTACTTTACGAGCAGTACTTC. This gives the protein CASSPTGVLYEQYF.